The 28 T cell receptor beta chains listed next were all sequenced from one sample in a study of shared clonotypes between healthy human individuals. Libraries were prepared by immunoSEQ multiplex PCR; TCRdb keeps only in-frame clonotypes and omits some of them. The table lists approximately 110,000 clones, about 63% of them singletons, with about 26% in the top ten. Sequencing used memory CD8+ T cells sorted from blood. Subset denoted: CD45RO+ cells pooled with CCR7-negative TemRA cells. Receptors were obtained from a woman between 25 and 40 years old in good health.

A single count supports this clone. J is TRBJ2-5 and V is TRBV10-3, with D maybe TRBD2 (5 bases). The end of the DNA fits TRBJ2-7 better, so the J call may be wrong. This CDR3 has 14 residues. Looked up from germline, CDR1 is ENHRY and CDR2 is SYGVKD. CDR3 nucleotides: TGTGCCATCAGTGAGTTCGCCCAGAGGGACGAGCAGTACTTC. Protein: CAISEFAQRDEQYF.

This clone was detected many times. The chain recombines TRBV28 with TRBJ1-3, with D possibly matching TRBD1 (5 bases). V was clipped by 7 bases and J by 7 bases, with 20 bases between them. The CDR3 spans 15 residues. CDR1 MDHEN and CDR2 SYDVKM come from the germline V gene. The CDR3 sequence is CASTQWGGFSNTIYF. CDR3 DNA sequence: TGTGCCAGCACACAATGGGGGGGTTTTTCGAACACCATATATTTT.

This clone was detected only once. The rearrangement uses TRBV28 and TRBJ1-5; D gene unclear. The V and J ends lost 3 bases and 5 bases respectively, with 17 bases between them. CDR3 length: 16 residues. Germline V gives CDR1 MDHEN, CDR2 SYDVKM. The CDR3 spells CASSLEKGKVYQPQHF. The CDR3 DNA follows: TGTGCCAGCAGTTTGGAGAAAGGGAAAGTTTATCAGCCCCAGCATTTT.

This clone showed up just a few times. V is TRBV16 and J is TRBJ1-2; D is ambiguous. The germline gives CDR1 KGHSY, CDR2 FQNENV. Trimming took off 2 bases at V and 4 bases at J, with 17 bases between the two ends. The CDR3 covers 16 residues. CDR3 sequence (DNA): TGTGCCAGCAGCCAAGACGGTTCAGCCCCCCTCTATGGCTACACCTTC. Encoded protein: CASSQDGSAPLYGYTF.

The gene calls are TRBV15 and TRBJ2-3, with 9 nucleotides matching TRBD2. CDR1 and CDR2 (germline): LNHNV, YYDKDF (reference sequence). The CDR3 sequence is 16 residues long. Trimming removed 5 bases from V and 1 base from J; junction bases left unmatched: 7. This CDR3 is CATSVSSGTGTDTQYF. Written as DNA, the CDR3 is TGTGCCACCAGCGTTTCTAGCGGGACCGGCACAGATACGCAGTATTTT. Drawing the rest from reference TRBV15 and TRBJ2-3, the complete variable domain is DAMVIQNPRYQVTQFGKPVTLSCSQTLNHNVMYWYQQKSSQAPKLLFHYYDKDFNNEADTPDNFQSRRPNTSFCFLDIRSPGLGDTAMYLCATSVSSGTGTDTQYFGPGTRLTVL.

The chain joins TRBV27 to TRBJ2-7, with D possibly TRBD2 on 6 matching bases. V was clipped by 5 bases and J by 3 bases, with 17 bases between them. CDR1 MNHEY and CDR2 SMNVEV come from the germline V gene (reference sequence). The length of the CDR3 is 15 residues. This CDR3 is CASSEPGRGNYEQYF. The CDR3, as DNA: TGTGCCAGCAGTGAACCGGGACGGGGGAACTACGAGCAGTACTTC.

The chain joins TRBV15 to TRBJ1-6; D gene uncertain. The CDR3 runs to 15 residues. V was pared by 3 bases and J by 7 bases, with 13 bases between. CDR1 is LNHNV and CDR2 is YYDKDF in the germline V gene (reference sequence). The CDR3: CATSRRESPNSPLHF. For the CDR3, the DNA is TGTGCCACCAGCAGGCGGGAGTCGCCCAATTCACCCCTCCACTTT.

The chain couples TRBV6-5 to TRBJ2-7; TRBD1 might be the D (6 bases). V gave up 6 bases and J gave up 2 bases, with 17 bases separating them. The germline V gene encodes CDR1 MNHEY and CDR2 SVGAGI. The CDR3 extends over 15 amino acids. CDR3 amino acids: CASRLHQGRTYEQYF. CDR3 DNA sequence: TGTGCCAGCAGACTGCATCAGGGGAGAACCTACGAGCAGTACTTC.

CDR3 sequence: CASSSIAQGSPYEQYF. The CDR3 nucleotides read TGTGCCAGCAGTTCAATAGCACAGGGGTCTCCCTACGAGCAGTACTTC. The chain carries TRBV28 and TRBJ2-7; 7 bases are shared with TRBD1. CDR1 is MDHEN, CDR2 SYDVKM, per germline. Trimming cost V 4 bases and J 2 bases; bases outside gene matches: 11. This CDR3 region has 16 residues.

The CDR3 loop is CASSFQREGLLEQFF. Here the CDR3 DNA reads TGTGCCAGCAGTTTTCAGCGGGAGGGGCTGCTGGAGCAGTTCTTC. J is TRBJ2-1 and V is TRBV28, with 10 positions matching TRBD2. CDR1 is MDHEN and CDR2 is SYDVKM in the germline V gene. The CDR3 spans 15 residues. V lost 3 bases to trimming and J lost 10 bases; unmatched junction nucleotides: 9.

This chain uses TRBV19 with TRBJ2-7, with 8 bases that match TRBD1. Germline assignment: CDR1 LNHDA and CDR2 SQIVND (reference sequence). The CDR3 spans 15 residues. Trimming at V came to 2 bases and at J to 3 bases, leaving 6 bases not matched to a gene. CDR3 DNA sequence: TGTGCCAGTAGTATACGACAGGGGACCGGCTACGAGCAGTACTTC. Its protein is CASSIRQGTGYEQYF.

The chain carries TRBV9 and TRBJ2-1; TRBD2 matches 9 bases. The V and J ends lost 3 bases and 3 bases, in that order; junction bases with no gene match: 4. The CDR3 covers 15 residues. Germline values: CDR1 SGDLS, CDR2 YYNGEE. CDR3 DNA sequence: TGTGCCAGCAGCGCCCGACTAGCGGACTACAATGAGCAGTTCTTC. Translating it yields CASSARLADYNEQFF.

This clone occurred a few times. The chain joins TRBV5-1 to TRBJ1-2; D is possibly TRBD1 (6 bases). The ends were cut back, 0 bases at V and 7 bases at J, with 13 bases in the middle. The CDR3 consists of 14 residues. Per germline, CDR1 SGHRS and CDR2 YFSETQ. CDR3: CASSLDRDRRGYTF. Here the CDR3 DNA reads TGCGCCAGCAGCTTGGACAGGGATCGACGTGGCTACACCTTC. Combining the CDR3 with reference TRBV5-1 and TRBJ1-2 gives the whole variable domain KAGVTQTPRYLIKTRGQQVTLSCSPISGHRSVSWYQQTPGQGLQFLFEYFSETQRNKGNFPGRFSGRQFSNSRSEMNVSTLELGDSALYLCASSLDRDRRGYTFGSGTRLTVV.

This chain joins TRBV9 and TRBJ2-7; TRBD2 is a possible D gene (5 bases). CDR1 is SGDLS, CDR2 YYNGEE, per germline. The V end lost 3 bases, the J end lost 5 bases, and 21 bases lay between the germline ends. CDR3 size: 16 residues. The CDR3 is CASSGGSWQTIHEQYF. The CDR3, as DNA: TGTGCCAGCAGCGGAGGGAGTTGGCAGACGATCCACGAGCAGTACTTC.

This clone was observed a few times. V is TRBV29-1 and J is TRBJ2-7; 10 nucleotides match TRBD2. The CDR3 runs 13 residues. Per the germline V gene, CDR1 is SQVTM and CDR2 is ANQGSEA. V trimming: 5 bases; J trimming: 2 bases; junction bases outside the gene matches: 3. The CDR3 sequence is CSVSGRATYEQYF. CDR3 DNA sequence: TGCAGCGTTAGCGGGAGGGCCACCTACGAGCAGTACTTC.

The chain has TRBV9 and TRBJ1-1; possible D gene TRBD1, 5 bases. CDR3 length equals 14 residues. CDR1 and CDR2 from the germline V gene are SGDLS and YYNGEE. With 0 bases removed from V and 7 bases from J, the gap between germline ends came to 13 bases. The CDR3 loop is CASSVAWGTGEAFF. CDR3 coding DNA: TGTGCCAGCAGCGTAGCTTGGGGTACAGGTGAAGCTTTCTTT.

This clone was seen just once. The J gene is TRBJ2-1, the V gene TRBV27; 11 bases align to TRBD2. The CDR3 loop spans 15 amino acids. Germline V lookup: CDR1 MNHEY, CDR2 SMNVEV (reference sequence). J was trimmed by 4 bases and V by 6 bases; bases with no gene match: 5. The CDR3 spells CASSKTSGAYNEQFF. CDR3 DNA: TGTGCCAGCAGCAAGACTAGCGGGGCATACAATGAGCAGTTCTTC.

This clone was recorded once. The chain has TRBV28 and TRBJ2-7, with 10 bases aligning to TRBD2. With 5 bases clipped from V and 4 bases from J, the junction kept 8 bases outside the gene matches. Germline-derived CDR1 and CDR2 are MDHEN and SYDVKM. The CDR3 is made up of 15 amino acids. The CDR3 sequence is CASSPPASGSYEQYF. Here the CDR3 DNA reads TGTGCCAGCAGTCCCCCGGCTAGCGGGAGTTACGAGCAGTACTTC.

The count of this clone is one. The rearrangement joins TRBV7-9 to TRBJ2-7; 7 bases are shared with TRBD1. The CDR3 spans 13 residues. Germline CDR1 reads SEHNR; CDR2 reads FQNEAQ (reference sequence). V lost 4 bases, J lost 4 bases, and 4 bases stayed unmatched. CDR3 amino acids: CASSWTGLYEQYF. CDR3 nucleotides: TGTGCCAGCAGCTGGACAGGTCTTTACGAGCAGTACTTC.

CDR3 DNA: TGTGCCAGCACCCTCACCCACTCTAATCAGCCCCAGCATTTT. Residues: CASTLTHSNQPQHF. The V call is TRBV28, the J call TRBJ1-5, with D uncertain. V shed 7 bases and J shed 4 bases, with 14 bases lying between them. Per germline, CDR1 MDHEN and CDR2 SYDVKM. The CDR3 loop spans 14 amino acids.

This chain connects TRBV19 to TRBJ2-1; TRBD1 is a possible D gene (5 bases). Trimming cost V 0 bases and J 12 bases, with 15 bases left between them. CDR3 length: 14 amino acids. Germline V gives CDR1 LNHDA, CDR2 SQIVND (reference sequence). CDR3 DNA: TGTGCCAGTAGTATAGATCAGGGCCCGGTAGGGCAGTTCTTC. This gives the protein CASSIDQGPVGQFF.

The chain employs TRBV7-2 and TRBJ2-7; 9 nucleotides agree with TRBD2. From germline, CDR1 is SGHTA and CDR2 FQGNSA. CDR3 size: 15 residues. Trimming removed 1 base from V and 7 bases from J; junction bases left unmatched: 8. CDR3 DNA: TGTGCCAGCAGCTTAGGGCTAGCGGGAACGGGAGAGCAGTACTTC. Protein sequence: CASSLGLAGTGEQYF.

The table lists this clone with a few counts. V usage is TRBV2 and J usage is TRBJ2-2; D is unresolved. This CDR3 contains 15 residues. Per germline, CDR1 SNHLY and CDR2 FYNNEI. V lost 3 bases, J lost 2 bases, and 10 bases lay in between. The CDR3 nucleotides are TGTGCCAGCAGTGACGGAATAGCCAACACCGGGGAGCTGTTTTTT. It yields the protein CASSDGIANTGELFF.

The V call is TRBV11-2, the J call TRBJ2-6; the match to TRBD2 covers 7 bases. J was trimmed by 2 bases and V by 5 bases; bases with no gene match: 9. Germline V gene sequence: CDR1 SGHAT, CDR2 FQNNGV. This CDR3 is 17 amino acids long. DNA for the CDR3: TGTGCCAGCAGCCAAGAGGGCGGGAGCACTGGGGCCAACGTCCTGACTTTC. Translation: CASSQEGGSTGANVLTF.

The CDR3 coding sequence is TGTGCCAGCAGTGAAAGTTCCCAGGTTATTAGTGAGACCCAGTACTTC. It yields the protein CASSESSQVISETQYF. The chain recombines TRBV25-1 with TRBJ2-5; no clear D gene. This CDR3 contains 16 residues. Trimming stripped 2 bases from V and 5 bases from J, with 18 bases between. In germline, CDR1 is MGHDK, CDR2 SYGVNS.

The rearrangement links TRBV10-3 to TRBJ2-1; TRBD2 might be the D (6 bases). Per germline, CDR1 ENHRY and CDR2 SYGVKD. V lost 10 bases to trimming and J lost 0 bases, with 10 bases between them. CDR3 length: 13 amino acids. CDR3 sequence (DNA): TGTGCCACCGGGGGTATCTCCTACAATGAGCAGTTCTTC. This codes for CATGGISYNEQFF.

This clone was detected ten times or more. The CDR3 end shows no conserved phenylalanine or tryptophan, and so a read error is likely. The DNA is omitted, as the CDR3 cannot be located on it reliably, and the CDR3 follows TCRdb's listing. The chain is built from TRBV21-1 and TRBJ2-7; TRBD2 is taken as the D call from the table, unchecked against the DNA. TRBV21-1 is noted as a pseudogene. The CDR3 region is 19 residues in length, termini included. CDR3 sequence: CASSKGVDGLHRWLSGKAS.

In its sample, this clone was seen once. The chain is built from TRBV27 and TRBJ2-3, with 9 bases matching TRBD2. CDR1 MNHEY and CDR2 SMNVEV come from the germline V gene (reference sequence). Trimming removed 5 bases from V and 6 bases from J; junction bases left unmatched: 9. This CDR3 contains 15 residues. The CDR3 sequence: CASSPRLAGIDTQYF. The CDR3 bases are TGTGCCAGCAGTCCACGTCTAGCGGGAATCGATACGCAGTATTTT.